The 14 T cell receptor beta chains below all came from one sample that was sequenced in a study of blood T cell repertoires in COVID-19. TCRdb keeps only in-frame clones here, not all; method: immunoSEQ multiplex PCR. The table lists 150,000 to 200,000 clones, about 85% of them singletons. Sequenced input: peripheral blood. These receptors were taken from a woman in her 70s with COVID-19, enrolled during active disease.

The chain couples TRBV25-1 to TRBJ1-1; 9 nucleotides agree with TRBD1. The V gene end was trimmed by 6 bases and the J gene end by 4 bases; junction bases not matched to a gene: 3. The CDR3 is 13 amino acids. CDR1 is MGHDK, CDR2 SYGVNS, per germline. CDR3 sequence reads: CASRGTGRTEAFF. The CDR3 bases are TGTGCCAGCAGAGGGACAGGGCGCACTGAAGCTTTCTTT.

J is TRBJ1-5 and V is TRBV6-1, with D unresolved. CDR1 is MNHNS, CDR2 SASEGT, per germline. The CDR3 sequence is 12 residues long. V was shortened by 5 bases and J by 4 bases, with 6 bases between the two germline ends. DNA of the CDR3: TGTGCCAGCAGTTATAATAATCAGCCCCAGCATTTT. It encodes CASSYNNQPQHF.

This chain uses TRBV30 with TRBJ2-3; D is possibly TRBD1 (6 bases). The CDR3 sequence is 14 residues long. V gave up 3 bases and J gave up 1 base, with 11 bases separating them. CDR1 GTSNPN and CDR2 SVGIG come from the germline V gene (reference sequence). Here the CDR3 DNA reads TGTGCCTGGAGGGCCGGACAGCGCACAGATACGCAGTATTTT. Translation gives CAWRAGQRTDTQYF.

The gene calls are TRBV5-1 and TRBJ1-6; 7 bases match TRBD1. There are 15 residues in the CDR3. With V trimmed by 0 bases and J by 5 bases, 2 bases remained unmatched. Germline V gene lookup returns CDR1 SGHRS and CDR2 YFSETQ. The CDR3 loop reads CASSLVTGNNSPLHF. As DNA, the CDR3 is TGCGCCAGCAGCTTGGTGACAGGGAATAATTCACCCCTCCACTTT.

This clone was counted a single time. This chain uses TRBV28 with TRBJ2-3; D remains ambiguous. The CDR3 contains 13 residues. V lost 2 bases, J lost 4 bases, and 7 bases lay in between. Germline values: CDR1 MDHEN, CDR2 SYDVKM. The CDR3 coding sequence is TGTGCCAGCAGTTTACGACTGGCAGATACGCAGTATTTT. As protein: CASSLRLADTQYF.

The chain uses TRBV27 and TRBJ1-5; D is uncertain. Germline V gene sequence: CDR1 MNHEY, CDR2 SMNVEV (reference sequence). CDR3 length: 15 residues. Trimming removed 0 bases from V and 3 bases from J, with 9 bases in between. The DNA for the CDR3 is TGTGCCAGCAGTTTATCCGCAGGAAACAATCAGCCCCAGCATTTT. Amino acid sequence: CASSLSAGNNQPQHF.

A few counts support this clone. V is TRBV7-8 and J is TRBJ1-1; unclear D gene. CDR1 and CDR2 from the germline V gene are SGHVS and FQNEAQ. CDR3 length: 15 residues. The V gene lost 2 bases and the J gene lost 1 base, with 11 bases spanning the gap. For the CDR3, the DNA is TGTGCCAGCAGCTTAAATCAGGCAGGGAACACTGAAGCTTTCTTT. Its protein is CASSLNQAGNTEAFF. The variable domain in full, with the rest retrieved from reference TRBV7-8 and TRBJ1-1, is GAGVSQSPRYKVAKRGQDVALRCDPISGHVSLFWYQQALGQGPEFLTYFQNEAQLDKSGLPSDRFFAERPEGSVSTLKIQRTQQEDSAVYLCASSLNQAGNTEAFFGQGTRLTVV.

This chain links TRBV7-2 with TRBJ1-4; the match to TRBD1 covers 7 bases. CDR1 and CDR2 (germline): SGHTA, FQGNSA. The CDR3 covers 16 residues. After removal of 4 bases from V and 3 bases from J, the junction contained 8 bases not matched to a gene. The CDR3 here is CASSSGDRASNEKLFF. As DNA, the CDR3 is TGTGCCAGCAGCTCGGGCGACAGGGCCTCTAATGAAAAACTGTTTTTT.

J is TRBJ2-3 and V is TRBV19; maybe TRBD2 (7 bases). The V end was cut by 4 bases, the J end by 3 bases, with 14 bases between. The CDR3 consists of 15 residues. The germline V gene has CDR1 LNHDA and CDR2 SQIVND (reference sequence). The CDR3 reads CASSTGGGLTDTQYF. The CDR3 nucleotides are TGTGCCAGTAGTACTGGGGGGGGCCTGACAGATACGCAGTATTTT.

The chain couples TRBV4-1 to TRBJ2-7; 8 positions agree with TRBD2. CDR1 is MGHRA and CDR2 is YSYEKL in the germline V gene. V shed 1 base and J 7 bases; nucleotides not matched to a gene: 0. The CDR3 has 12 residues. The CDR3 region is CASSQAGGEQYF. DNA of the CDR3: TGCGCCAGCAGCCAAGCGGGGGGGGAGCAGTACTTC.

The chain has TRBV15 and TRBJ1-1; 8 bases are a match to TRBD1. This CDR3 is 15 amino acids long. Germline V gives CDR1 LNHNV, CDR2 YYDKDF (reference sequence). The ends lost 8 bases at V and 5 bases at J; junction bases unmatched: 13. The CDR3 loop reads CATDAGGEGWTEAFF. CDR3 DNA sequence: TGTGCCACCGACGCAGGGGGCGAAGGTTGGACTGAAGCTTTCTTT.

The sample holds a few counts of this clone. The chain employs TRBV5-1 and TRBJ1-1; D not resolved. The CDR3 is 12 amino acids. Germline CDR1 and CDR2: SGHRS and YFSETQ. Trimming left V 4 bases short and J 5 bases short, with 9 bases between. CDR3 residues: CASSPAGTEAFF. The CDR3 bases are TGCGCCAGCAGCCCGGCCGGGACTGAAGCTTTCTTT.

Worth noting for this clone: Germline is not matched at one junction end, which may reflect a read error. The V call is TRBV6-5, the J call TRBJ2-2, with D possibly matching TRBD2 (5 bases). CDR1 MNHEY and CDR2 SVGAGI come from the germline V gene. The CDR3 is 16 residues long. For the CDR3, the DNA is TGTGCCAGCACTTACGGTGGGGAGATCTACACCGGGGAGCTGTTTTTT. As protein: CASTYGGEIYTGELFF.

This clone was observed once. The chain is built from TRBV6-5 and TRBJ2-1, with D possibly matching TRBD1 (6 bases). CDR3 length: 13 residues. Germline CDR1 reads MNHEY; CDR2 reads SVGAGI. The ends were cut back, 6 bases at V and 9 bases at J, with 15 bases in the middle. The CDR3: CASRPEGRGEQFF. In DNA, the CDR3 is TGTGCCAGCAGACCCGAGGGCAGGGGTGAGCAGTTCTTC.